The clone carrying this T cell receptor (beta chain) was counted between two and nine times. Constant-segment primers and 5'RACE yielded cDNA libraries for TCR alpha and TCR beta, each carrying sample barcodes and UMIs. TCRdb re-analysed the 5' RACE reads in MiXCR, keeping a single row per CDR3 protein. The table lists 300,000 to 400,000 distinct CDR3 sequences, roughly 13% of them singletons. These data are taken from a study of T-cell memory formation after mild COVID-19. The overall study: TCR clusters were largely donor specific.

V trimming: 10 bases; J trimming: 9 bases; junction bases outside the gene matches: 12. Germline CDR1 and CDR2: SNHLY and FYNNEI. The CDR3 consists of 14 residues. This receptor was obtained from a young man who had mild COVID-19 (a few samples of this study predate the infection). Cell type and time point are not known. The chain employs TRBV2 and TRBJ1-4, with 9 nucleotides matching TRBD1. Sequencing input: PBMCs or a T cell subset sorted from them (not recorded which). The CDR3 DNA reads TGTGCCACCAGGGGACCCGGGACAGGGAAAAAACTGTTTTTT. It specifies CATRGPGTGKKLFF.